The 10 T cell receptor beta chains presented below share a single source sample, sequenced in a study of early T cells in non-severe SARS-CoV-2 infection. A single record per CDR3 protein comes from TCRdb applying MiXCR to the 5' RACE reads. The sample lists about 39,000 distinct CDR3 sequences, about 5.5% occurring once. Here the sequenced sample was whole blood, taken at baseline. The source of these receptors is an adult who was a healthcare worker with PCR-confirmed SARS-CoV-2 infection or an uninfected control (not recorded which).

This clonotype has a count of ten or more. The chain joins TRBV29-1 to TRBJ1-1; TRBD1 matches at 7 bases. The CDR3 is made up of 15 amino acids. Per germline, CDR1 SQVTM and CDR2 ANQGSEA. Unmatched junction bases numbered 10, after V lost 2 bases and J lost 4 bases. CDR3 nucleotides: TGCAGCGTTGAACAGGGGGAAGAGTGGAGCACTGAAGCTTTCTTT. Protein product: CSVEQGEEWSTEAFF.

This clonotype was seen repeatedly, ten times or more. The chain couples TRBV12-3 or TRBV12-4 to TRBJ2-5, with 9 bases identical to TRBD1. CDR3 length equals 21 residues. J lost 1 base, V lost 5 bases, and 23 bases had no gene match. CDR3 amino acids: CASSLQLRTGDHWVLQETQYF. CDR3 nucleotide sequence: TGTGCCAGCAGTCTACAACTCCGGACAGGGGACCATTGGGTACTCCAAGAGACCCAGTACTTC.

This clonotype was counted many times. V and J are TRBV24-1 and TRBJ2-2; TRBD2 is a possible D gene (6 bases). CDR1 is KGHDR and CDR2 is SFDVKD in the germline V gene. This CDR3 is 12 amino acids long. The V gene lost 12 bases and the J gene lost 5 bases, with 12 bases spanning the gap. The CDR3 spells CASGGLTGELFF. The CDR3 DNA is TGTGCCTCCGGGGGACTTACCGGGGAGCTGTTTTTT.

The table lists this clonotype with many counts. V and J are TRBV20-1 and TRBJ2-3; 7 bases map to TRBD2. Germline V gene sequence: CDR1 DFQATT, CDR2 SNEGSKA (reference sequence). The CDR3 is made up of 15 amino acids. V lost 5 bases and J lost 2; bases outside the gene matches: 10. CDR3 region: CSAPKKAGPTDTQYF. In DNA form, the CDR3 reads TGCAGTGCTCCCAAGAAAGCGGGACCCACAGATACGCAGTATTTT.

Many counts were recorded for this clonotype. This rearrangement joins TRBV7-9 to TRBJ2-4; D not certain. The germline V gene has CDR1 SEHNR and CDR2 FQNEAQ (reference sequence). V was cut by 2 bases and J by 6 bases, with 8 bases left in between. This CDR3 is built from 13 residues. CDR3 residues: CASSLWAPNIQYF. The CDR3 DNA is TGTGCCAGCAGCTTATGGGCGCCAAACATTCAGTACTTC.

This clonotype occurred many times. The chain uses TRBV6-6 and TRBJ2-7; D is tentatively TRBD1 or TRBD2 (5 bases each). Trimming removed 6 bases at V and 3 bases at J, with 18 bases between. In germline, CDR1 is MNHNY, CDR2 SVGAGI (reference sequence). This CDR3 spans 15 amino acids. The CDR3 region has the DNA TGTGCCAGCAGACGAGACCGGGACGGAAACTACGAGCAGTACTTC. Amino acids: CASRRDRDGNYEQYF.

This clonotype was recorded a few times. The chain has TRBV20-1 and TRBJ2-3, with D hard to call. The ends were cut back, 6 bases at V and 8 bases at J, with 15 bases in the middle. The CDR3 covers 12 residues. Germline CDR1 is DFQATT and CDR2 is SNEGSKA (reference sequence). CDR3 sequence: CSASPREVTQYF. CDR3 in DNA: TGCAGTGCCTCCCCGAGAGAGGTTACGCAGTATTTT.

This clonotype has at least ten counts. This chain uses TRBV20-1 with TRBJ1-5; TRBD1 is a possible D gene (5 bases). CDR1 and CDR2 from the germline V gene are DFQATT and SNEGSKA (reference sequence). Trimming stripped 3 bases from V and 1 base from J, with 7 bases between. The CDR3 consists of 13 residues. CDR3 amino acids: CSARRDSNQPQHF. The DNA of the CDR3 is TGCAGTGCTAGGAGGGACAGCAATCAGCCCCAGCATTTT.

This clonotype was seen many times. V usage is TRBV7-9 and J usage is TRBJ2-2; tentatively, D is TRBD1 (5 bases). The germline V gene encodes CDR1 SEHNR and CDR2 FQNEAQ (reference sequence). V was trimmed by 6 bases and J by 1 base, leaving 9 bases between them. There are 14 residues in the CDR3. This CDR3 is CASSFDRNTGELFF. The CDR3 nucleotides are TGTGCCAGCAGTTTCGACAGGAACACCGGGGAGCTGTTTTTT.

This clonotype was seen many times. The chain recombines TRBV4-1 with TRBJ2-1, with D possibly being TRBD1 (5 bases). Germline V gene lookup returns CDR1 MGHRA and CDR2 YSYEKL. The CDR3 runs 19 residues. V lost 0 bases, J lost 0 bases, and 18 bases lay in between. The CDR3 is CASSQEGQGIPSSYNEQFF. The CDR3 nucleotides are TGCGCCAGCAGCCAAGAGGGTCAGGGCATTCCAAGCTCCTACAATGAGCAGTTCTTC.